The entry that follows covers one T cell receptor (beta chain) sequence. This entry belongs to a study of regulatory and conventional T cells in RAG deficiency. Some clones are missing from TCRdb's copy, which holds only in-frame ones; the method was immunoSEQ multiplex PCR. This sample yields approximately 8,500 clones, of which about 84% are seen a single time; roughly 30% belongs to the top ten. The trim removed 6 bases at V and 4 bases at J, leaving 10 bases unmatched. Germline V gene data show CDR1 as SNHLY and CDR2 as FYNNEI. CDR3 size: 15 residues. These data also featured in a second study, about regulatory T cells. That paper adds: The primer mix had 52 TRBV and 13 TRBJ primers. Regulatory T cells showed the strongest V-J pair restriction and V/J gene skewing among patient repertoires.

The sequence was obtained from a human donor in good health. The chain joins TRBV2 to TRBJ2-7; 9 bases match TRBD2. The specimen was CD8+ T cells sorted from blood. The CDR3 is CASRGVASGVYEQYF. The CDR3 region has the DNA TGTGCCAGCAGAGGGGTGGCTAGCGGGGTTTACGAGCAGTACTTC.